This T cell receptor beta chain was sequenced in a study of T cells in Graves' hyperthyroidism and ophthalmopathy (dated by TCRdb to the late 2010s). Turning to the overall study: Peripheral blood samples were taken at the time of initial diagnosis, prior to any treatment. The 95 to 100 discovery patients were divided at random into training and test sets in a 7:3 ratio. Once sampling was done, hyperthyroidism patients were given methimazole at a starting dose of 30 mg daily, whereas ophthalmopathy patients were given high-dose intravenous methylprednisolone. In several Graves' hyperthyroidism patients, the study also compared T-cell repertoires from thyroid tissue with T-cell repertoires from blood. To identify TCR V-J signatures that set the groups apart, the researchers used a discovery cohort of 100 patients, made up of 40 to 45 with Graves' ophthalmopathy and 57 with stable Graves' hyperthyroidism. Whether ophthalmopathy could be predicted prospectively was tested in an independent validation cohort made up of approximately 19 hyperthyroidism patients plus 17 patients who later progressed to ophthalmopathy. The paper describes TCR Vbeta CDR3 sequencing of 130 to 150 peripheral blood samples, made up of 40 to 45 ophthalmopathy patients, around 78 hyperthyroidism patients and some 17 progressor patients.

Amplification of TCR beta CDR3 regions was carried out from RNA transcripts. The first round of RT-PCR for the TCR CDR3 was performed with the HTBI primer set and the Qiagen OneStep RT-PCR kit. Libraries were constructed in a second round of multiplex PCR, after which size selection and purification were performed. Sequencing of the libraries was done on an Illumina HiSeq2000 using paired-end 100 bp reads. From the authors' description of their analysis: SOAPnuke was used to process the raw data, with reads discarded if the reads contained adapters or uncalled bases, had a mean Phred below 15, or lacked an exact constant-primer or identifier match. High-quality paired reads were merged using COPE v1.2.5, and each unique nucleotide sequence was defined as a clonotype. Clonotypes were aligned to IMGT TRBV, TRBD and TRBJ reference segments using MiTCR v1.1. The analysis was restricted to V-J combinations with a frequency above 0.0001, which together covered over 99% of the repertoires. A TCS score was defined as the ratio between F50 (clonal expansion) and ExV (chaos), using BLOSUM62-based TCRdist between CDR3 peptides within each V-J. Welch's t-statistics and random forest reduced 514 V-J features to under 15, which were used in a naive Bayes classifier (R e1071). The public reads were reprocessed in TCRdb via fastp at Q25 and MiXCR, keeping in-frame beta chains. Every entry covers one CDR3 protein and lists the most common genes and DNA from its rows. TCRdb, not the authors, supplied the V and J calls. The sample yields some 270,000 distinct CDR3 sequences; roughly 13% were counted once. The ten largest clonotypes hold approximately 7.9% of the sample.

V and J are trimmed by 3 bases and 4 bases, and the gene matches miss 12 bases of the junction. From a lookup of the germline V gene, CDR1 and CDR2 are SGHVS and FNYEAQ. From the cysteine up to the phenylalanine, the CDR3 has a length of 18 residues. The sequence is cut down to CDR3 DNA, 54 bases in frame from base 1. In regard to this clonotype: The clone's antigen remains unknown. No base qualities exist here, and no much larger clone lies one base off it.

Stable Graves' hyperthyroidism was defined as no progression to ophthalmopathy during 18 months of follow-up. Hyperthyroidism patients were newly diagnosed, had a disease duration of under 2 months, and were aged 18 to 65 years. Any patient with an uncontrolled infection, another autoimmune disease, pregnancy or lactation was excluded. Clinical symptoms, serum thyroxine and TRAb, thyroid ultrasound, and orbital computed tomography formed the basis for the diagnoses. Ficoll-Paque density gradient centrifugation was used to isolate PBMCs from about 9.4 ml of fresh peripheral blood. Total RNA was extracted with Trizol reagent, and quality was checked on an Agilent 2100 Bioanalyzer. Study-wide conclusions, independent of this receptor: No statistical method was used to set the sample size in advance, and investigators knew the group allocation. Blood samples also contained most of the expanded thyroid clonotypes (frequency above 0.001), which suggests that blood repertoires may reflect thyroid immune responses. In validation, the model predicted progression to ophthalmopathy with over 65% sensitivity and less than 80% specificity, a median of 6.5 months before onset. A model built on a 13 V-J signature distinguished ophthalmopathy from stable hyperthyroidism, reaching 85% to 90% sensitivity and about 81% specificity in cross-validation and 80%/75% in testing.

The chain couples TRBV7-6 to TRBJ2-3, and 11 junction bases match TRBD1. The sequence was collected from a woman aged 40 to 49 with Graves' hyperthyroidism. What was sequenced was blood. The bases are TGTGCCAGCAGCTTTCAGGTTTTTGGGACAGGGGGTTCAGATACGCAGTATTTT. Translated, it gives CASSFQVFGTGGSDTQYF.